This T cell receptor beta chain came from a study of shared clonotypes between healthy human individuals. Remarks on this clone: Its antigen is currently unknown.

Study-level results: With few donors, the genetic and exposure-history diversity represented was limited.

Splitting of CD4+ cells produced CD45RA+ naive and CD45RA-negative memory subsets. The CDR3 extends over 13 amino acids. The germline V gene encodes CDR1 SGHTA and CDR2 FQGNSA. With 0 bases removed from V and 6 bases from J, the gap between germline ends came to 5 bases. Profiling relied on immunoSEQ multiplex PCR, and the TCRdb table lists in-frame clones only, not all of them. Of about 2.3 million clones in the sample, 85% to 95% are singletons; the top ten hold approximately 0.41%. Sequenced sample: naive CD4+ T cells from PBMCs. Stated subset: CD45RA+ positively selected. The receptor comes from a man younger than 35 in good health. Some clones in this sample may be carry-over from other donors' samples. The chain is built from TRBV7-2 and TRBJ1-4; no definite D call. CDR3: CASSLAGDEKLFF. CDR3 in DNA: TGTGCCAGCAGCTTAGCCGGAGATGAAAAACTGTTTTTT. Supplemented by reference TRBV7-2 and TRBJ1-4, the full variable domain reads GAGVSQSPSNKVTEKGKDVELRCDPISGHTALYWYRQSLGQGLEFLIYFQGNSAPDKSGLPSDRFSAERTGGSVSTLTIQRTQQEDSAVYLCASSLAGDEKLFFGSGTQLSVL.